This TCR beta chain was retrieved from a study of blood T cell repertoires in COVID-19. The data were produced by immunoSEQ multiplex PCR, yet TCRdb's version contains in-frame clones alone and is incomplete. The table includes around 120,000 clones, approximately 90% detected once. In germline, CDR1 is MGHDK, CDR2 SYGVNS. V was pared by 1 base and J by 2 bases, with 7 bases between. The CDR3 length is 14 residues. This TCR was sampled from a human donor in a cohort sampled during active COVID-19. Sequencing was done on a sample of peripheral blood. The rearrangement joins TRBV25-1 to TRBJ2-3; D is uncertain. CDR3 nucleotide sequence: TGTGCCAGCAGTGAATCGGTAGACACAGATACGCAGTATTTT. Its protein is CASSESVDTDTQYF. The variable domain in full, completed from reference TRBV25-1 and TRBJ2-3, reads EADIYQTPRYLVIGTGKKITLECSQTMGHDKMYWYQQDPGMELHLIHYSYGVNSTEKGDLSSESTVSRIRTEHFPLTLESARPSHTSQYLCASSESVDTDTQYFGPGTRLTVL.